This note documents a single T cell receptor (beta chain) sequence. This record comes from a study of blood T cell repertoires in COVID-19. Overall study context: Acute-phase and convalescent COVID-19 samples originated in the United States, Italy and Spain.

Only in-frame clones appear in the TCRdb table, and some are missing; sequencing was by immunoSEQ multiplex PCR. The sample records about 220,000 clones, approximately 92% being singletons. The CDR3 length is 17 residues. J gave up 2 bases and V 0 bases, and 5 bases lay outside the gene matches. Germline CDR1 SGHKS, CDR2 YYEKEE (reference sequence). Which cohort a participant joined came from the clinical history participants gave. V and J are TRBV5-5 and TRBJ1-3; 10 bases are shared with TRBD1. The material sequenced was PBMCs or T cells enriched from blood (not recorded which). This clonotype was sampled from a woman between 18 and 29 years old in a cohort exposed to, infected with or recovered from COVID-19 (not recorded which). CDR3 residues: CASSLGLGTGAGNTIYF. The CDR3 nucleotides are TGTGCCAGCAGCTTGGGATTGGGGACAGGGGCTGGAAACACCATATATTTT.